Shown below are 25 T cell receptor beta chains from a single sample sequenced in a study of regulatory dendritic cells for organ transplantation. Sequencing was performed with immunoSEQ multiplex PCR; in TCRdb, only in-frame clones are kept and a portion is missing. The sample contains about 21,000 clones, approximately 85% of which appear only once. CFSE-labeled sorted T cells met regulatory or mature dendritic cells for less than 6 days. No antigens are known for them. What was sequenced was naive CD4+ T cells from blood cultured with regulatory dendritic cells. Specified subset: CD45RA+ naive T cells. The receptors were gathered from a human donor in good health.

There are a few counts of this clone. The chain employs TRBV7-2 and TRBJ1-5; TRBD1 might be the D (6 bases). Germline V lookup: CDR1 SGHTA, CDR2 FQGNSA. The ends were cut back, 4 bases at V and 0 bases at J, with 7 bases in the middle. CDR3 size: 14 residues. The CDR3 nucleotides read TGTGCCAGCAGCTGGACAGATAGCAATCAGCCCCAGCATTTT. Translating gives CASSWTDSNQPQHF.

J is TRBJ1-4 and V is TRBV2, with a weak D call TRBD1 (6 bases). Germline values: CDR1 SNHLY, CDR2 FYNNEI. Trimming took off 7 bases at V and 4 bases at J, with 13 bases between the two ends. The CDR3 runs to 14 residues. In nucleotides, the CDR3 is TGTGCCAGCACCCCCGACAGGTTTAATGAAAAACTGTTTTTT. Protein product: CASTPDRFNEKLFF.

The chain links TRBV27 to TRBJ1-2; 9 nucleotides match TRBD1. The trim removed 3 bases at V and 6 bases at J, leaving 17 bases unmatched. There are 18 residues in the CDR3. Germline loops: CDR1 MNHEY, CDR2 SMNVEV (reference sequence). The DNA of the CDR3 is TGTGCCAGCAGTTTCGTAGGGTACAGGGGGCAGGGAAAAGATGGCTACACCTTC. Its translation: CASSFVGYRGQGKDGYTF.

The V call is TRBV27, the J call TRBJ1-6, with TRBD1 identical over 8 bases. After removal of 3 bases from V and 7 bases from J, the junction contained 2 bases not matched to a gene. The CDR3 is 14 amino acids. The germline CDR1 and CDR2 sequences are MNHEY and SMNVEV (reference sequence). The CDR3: CASSFRGQNSPLHF. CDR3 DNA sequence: TGTGCCAGCAGTTTCAGGGGGCAGAATTCACCCCTCCACTTT.

The CDR3 DNA reads TGTGCCAGTAGGGTGAGCTCTGGAAACACCATATATTTT. Residues: CASRVSSGNTIYF. The V and J genes are TRBV19 and TRBJ1-3; D ambiguous. CDR1 is LNHDA, CDR2 SQIVND, per germline (reference sequence). V was shortened by 6 bases and J by 0 bases, with 6 bases between the two germline ends. The CDR3 runs to 13 residues.

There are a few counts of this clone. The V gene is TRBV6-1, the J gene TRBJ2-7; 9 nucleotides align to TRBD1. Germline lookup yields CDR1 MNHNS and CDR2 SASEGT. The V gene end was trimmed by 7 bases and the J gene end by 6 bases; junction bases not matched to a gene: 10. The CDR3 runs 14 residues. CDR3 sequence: CASTPGTGSSEQYF. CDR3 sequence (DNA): TGTGCCAGCACCCCCGGGACAGGGTCTTCCGAGCAGTACTTC.

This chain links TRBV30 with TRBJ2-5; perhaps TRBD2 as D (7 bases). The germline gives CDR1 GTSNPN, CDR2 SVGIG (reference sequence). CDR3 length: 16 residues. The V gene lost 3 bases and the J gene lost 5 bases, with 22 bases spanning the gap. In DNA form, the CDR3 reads TGTGCCTGGAGCCACACCCCCGGGGGGCGCCGGGAGACCCAGTACTTC. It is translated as CAWSHTPGGRRETQYF. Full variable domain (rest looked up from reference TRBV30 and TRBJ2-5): SQTIHQWPATLVQPVGSPLSLECTVEGTSNPNLYWYRQAAGRGLQLLFYSVGIGQISSEVPQNLSASRPQDRQFILSSKKLLLSDSGFYLCAWSHTPGGRRETQYFGPGTRLLVL.

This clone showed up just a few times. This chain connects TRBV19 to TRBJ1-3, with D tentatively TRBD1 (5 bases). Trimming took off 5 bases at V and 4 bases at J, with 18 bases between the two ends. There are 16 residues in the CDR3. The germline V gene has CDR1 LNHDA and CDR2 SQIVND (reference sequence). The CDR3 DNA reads TGTGCCAGTAGTCCCGCCGGGGGAGCATCCGGAAACACCATATATTTT. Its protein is CASSPAGGASGNTIYF. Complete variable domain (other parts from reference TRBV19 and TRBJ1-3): DGGITQSPKYLFRKEGQNVTLSCEQNLNHDAMYWYRQDPGQGLRLIYYSQIVNDFQKGDIAEGYSVSREKKESFPLTVTSAQKNPTAFYLCASSPAGGASGNTIYFGEGSWLTVV.

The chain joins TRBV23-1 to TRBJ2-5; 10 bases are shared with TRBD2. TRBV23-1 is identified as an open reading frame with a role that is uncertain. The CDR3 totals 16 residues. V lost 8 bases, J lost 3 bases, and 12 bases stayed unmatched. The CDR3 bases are TGCGCCAGCTCCGGGGTGAAGCTAGCGGGGGAAGAGACCCAGTACTTC. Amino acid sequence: CASSGVKLAGEETQYF.

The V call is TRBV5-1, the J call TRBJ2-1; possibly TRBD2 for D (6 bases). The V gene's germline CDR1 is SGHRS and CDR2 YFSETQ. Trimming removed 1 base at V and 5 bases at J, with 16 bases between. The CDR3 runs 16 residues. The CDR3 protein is CASSLRVGSPNNEQFF. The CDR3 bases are TGCGCCAGCAGCTTGCGTGTCGGGAGCCCAAACAATGAGCAGTTCTTC.

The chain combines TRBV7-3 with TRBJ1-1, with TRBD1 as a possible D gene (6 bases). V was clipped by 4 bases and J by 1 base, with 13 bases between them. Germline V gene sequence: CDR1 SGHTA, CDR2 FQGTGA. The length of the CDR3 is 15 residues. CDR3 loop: CASSSRGGGNTEAFF. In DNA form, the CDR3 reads TGTGCCAGCAGCTCCCGGGGAGGGGGGAACACTGAAGCTTTCTTT.

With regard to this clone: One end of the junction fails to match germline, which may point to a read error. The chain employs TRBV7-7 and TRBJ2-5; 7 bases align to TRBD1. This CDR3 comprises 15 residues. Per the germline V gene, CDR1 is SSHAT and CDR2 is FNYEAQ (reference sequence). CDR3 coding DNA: TGTGCTAGCAGCTCCCGGACAGGCCCCCAAGAGACCCAGTACTTC. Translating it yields CASSSRTGPQETQYF.

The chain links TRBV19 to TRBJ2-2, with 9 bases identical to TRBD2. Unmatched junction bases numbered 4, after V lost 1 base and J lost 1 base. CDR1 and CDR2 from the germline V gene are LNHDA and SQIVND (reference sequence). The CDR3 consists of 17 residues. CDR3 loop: CASSIGHSGRNTGELFF. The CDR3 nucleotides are TGTGCCAGTAGTATAGGTCATAGCGGGAGGAACACCGGGGAGCTGTTTTTT. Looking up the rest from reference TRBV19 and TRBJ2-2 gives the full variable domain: DGGITQSPKYLFRKEGQNVTLSCEQNLNHDAMYWYRQDPGQGLRLIYYSQIVNDFQKGDIAEGYSVSREKKESFPLTVTSAQKNPTAFYLCASSIGHSGRNTGELFFGEGSRLTVL.

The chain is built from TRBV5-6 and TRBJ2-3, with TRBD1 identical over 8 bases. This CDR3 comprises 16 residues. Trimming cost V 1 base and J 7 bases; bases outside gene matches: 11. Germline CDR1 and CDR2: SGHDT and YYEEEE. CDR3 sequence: CASSLRTGPPENTQYF. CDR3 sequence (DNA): TGTGCCAGCAGCTTGCGGACAGGGCCCCCCGAAAATACGCAGTATTTT.

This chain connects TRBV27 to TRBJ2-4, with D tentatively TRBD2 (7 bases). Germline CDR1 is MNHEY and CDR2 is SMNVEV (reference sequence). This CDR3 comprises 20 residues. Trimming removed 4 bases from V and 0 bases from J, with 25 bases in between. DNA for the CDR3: TGTGCCAGCAGTTCATCTGACGGGGGGCGGCCCGGGCTAGCCAAAAACATTCAGTACTTC. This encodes CASSSSDGGRPGLAKNIQYF.

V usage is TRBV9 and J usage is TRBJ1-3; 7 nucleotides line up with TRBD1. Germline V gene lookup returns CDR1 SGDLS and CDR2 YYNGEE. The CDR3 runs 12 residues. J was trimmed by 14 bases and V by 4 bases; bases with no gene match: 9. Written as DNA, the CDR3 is TGTGCCAGCAGCACGAGCACCGGGACAGTATATTTT. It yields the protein CASSTSTGTVYF.

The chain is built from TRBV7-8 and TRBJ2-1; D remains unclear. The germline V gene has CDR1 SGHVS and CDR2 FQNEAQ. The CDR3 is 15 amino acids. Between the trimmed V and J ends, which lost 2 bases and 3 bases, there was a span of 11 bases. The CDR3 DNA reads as TGTGCCAGCAGCTTATTCGCGGACCTCTACAATGAGCAGTTCTTC. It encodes CASSLFADLYNEQFF.

The CDR3 bases are TGTGCCAGCAGCGTAACAGGGAACTTCGAGCAGTACTTC. It translates to CASSVTGNFEQYF. V is TRBV9 and J is TRBJ2-7; D is perhaps TRBD1 (6 bases). Germline V CDR1 and CDR2: SGDLS, YYNGEE. The CDR3 contains 13 residues. V shed 1 base and J shed 6 bases, with 11 bases lying between them.

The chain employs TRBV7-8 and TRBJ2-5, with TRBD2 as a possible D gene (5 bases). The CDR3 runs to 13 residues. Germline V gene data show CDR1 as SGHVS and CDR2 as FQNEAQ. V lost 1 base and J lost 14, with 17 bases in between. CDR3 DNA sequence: TGTGCCAGCAGCTTAGGGACCGACACCCGGGGTTACTTC. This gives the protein CASSLGTDTRGYF.

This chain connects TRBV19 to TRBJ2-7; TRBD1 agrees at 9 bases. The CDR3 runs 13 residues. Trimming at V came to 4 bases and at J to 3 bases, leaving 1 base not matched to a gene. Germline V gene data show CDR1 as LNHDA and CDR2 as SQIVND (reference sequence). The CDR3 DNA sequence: TGTGCCAGTAGTAGGGACAGGGACTACGAGCAGTACTTC. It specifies CASSRDRDYEQYF. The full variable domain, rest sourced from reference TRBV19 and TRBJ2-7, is DGGITQSPKYLFRKEGQNVTLSCEQNLNHDAMYWYRQDPGQGLRLIYYSQIVNDFQKGDIAEGYSVSREKKESFPLTVTSAQKNPTAFYLCASSRDRDYEQYFGPGTRLTVT.

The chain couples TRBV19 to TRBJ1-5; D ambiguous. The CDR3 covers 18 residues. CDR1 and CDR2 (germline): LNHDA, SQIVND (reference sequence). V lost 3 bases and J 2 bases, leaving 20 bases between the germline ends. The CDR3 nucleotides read TGTGCCAGTAGTATGCTGCCAGGAGCGATTTTGGGCAATCAGCCCCAGCATTTT. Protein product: CASSMLPGAILGNQPQHF.

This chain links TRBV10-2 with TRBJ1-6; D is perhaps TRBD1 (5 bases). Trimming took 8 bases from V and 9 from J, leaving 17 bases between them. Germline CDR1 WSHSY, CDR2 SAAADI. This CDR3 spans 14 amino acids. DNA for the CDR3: TGCGCCAGCCCCCTTGGGCCCGGGGGTTCACCCCTCCACTTT. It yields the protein CASPLGPGGSPLHF.

CDR3 in DNA: TGTGCCAGCAGTGAAGGACTAGCGGGACTCCCGAACACCGGGGAGCTGTTTTTT. It specifies CASSEGLAGLPNTGELFF. J is TRBJ2-2 and V is TRBV6-4; 12 bases fit TRBD2. V lost 3 bases and J lost 0; bases outside the gene matches: 5. The CDR3 extends over 18 amino acids. Germline V gene sequence: CDR1 MRHNA, CDR2 SNTAGT.

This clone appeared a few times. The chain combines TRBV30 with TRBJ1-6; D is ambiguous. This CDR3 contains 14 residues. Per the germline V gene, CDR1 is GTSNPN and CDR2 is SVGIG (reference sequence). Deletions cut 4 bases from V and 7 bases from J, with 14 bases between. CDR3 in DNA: TGTGCCTGGAATGGGAGACTGGCCAATTCACCCCTCCACTTT. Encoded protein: CAWNGRLANSPLHF.

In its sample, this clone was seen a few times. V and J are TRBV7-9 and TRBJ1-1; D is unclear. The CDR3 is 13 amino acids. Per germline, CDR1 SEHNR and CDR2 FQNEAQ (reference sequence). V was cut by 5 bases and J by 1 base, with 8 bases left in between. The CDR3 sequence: CASSPVGNTEAFF. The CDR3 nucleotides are TGTGCCAGCAGCCCCGTTGGGAACACTGAAGCTTTCTTT.